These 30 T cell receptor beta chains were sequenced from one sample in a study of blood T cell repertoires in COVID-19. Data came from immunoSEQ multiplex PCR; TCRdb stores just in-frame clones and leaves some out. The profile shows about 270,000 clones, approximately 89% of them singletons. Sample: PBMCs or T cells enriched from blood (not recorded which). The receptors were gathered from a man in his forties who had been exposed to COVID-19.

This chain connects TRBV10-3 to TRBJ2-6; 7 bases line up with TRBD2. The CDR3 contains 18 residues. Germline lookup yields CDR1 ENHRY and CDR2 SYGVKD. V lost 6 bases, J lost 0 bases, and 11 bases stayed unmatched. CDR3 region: CAISAAGPLNSGANVLTF. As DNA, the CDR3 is TGTGCCATCAGCGCAGCGGGACCCCTTAACTCTGGGGCCAACGTCCTGACTTTC.

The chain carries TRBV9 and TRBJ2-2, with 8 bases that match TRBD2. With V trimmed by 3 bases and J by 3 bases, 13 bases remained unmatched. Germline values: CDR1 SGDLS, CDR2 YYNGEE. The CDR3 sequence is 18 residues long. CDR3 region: CASSERGGAGAYTGELFF. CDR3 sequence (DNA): TGTGCCAGCAGCGAGAGAGGGGGAGCGGGAGCCTACACCGGGGAGCTGTTTTTT.

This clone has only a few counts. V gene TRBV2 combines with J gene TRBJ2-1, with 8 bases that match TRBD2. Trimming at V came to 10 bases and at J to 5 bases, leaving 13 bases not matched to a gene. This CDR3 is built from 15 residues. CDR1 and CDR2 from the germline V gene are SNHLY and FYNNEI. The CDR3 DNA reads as TGTGCCATCTCCGGGAGCGGGAGTGTCGACAATGAGCAGTTCTTC. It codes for CAISGSGSVDNEQFF.

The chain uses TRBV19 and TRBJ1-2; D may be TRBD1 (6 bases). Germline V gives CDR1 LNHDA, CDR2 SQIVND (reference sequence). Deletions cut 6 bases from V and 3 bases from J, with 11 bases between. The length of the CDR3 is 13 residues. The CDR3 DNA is TGTGCCAGTAGACAGGGTTCCGACTATGGCTACACCTTC. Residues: CASRQGSDYGYTF.

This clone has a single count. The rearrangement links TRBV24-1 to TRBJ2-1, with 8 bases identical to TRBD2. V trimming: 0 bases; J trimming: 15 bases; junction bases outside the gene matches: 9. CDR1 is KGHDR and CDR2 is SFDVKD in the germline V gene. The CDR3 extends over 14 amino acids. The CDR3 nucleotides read TGTGCCACCAGTGATTTGACGGATGCGGGGGGACGGTTCTTC. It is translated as CATSDLTDAGGRFF.

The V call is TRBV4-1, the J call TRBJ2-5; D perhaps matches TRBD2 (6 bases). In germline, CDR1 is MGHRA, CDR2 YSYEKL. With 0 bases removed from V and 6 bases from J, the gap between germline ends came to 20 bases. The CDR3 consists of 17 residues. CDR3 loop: CASSQDYNTGVRKTQYF. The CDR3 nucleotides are TGCGCCAGCAGCCAAGATTACAACACGGGGGTCAGGAAGACCCAGTACTTC.

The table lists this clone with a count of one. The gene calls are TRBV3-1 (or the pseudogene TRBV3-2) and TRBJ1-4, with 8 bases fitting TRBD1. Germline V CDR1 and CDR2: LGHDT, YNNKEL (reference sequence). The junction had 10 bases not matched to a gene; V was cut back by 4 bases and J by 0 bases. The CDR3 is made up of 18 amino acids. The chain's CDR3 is CASSRTGQGGATNEKLFF. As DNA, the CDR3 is TGTGCCAGCAGCCGCACAGGACAGGGAGGTGCAACTAATGAAAAACTGTTTTTT.

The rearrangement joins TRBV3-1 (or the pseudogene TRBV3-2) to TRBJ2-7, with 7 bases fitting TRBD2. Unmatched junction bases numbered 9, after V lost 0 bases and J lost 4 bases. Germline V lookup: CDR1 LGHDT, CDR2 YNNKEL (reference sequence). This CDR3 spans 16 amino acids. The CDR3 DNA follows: TGTGCCAGCAGCCAAGAGGGATCTAGCGGCTTTTACGAGCAGTACTTC. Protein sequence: CASSQEGSSGFYEQYF.

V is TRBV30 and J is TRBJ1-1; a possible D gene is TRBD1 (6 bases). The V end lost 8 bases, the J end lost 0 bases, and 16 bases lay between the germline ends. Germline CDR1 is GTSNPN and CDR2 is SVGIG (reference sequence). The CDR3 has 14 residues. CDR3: CASFGQLMNTEAFF. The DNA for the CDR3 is TGTGCCAGTTTCGGACAGCTCATGAACACTGAAGCTTTCTTT.

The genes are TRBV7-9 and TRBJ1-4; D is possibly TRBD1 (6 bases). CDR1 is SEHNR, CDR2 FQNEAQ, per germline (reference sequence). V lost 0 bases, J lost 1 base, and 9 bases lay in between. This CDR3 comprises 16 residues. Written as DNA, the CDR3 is TGTGCCAGCAGCTTAGCGGGGGCGGTAACTAATGAAAAACTGTTTTTT. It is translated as CASSLAGAVTNEKLFF.

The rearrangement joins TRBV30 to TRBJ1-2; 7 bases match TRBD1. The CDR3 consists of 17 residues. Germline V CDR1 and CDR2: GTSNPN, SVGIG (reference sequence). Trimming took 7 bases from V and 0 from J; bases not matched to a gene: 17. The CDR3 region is CASYGGGRDSSNYGYTF. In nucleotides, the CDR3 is TGTGCCTCTTATGGGGGAGGCCGGGACAGCTCTAACTATGGCTACACCTTC.

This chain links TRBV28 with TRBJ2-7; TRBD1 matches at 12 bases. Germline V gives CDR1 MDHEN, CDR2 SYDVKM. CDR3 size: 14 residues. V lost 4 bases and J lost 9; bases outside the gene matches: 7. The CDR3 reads CASSWGQGAGGQYF. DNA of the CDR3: TGTGCCAGCAGTTGGGGACAGGGGGCAGGTGGGCAGTACTTC.

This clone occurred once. CDR3 region: CASSDPRVPRGTDTQYF. The DNA for the CDR3 is TGTGCCAGCAGTGACCCCAGGGTTCCGAGAGGCACAGATACGCAGTATTTT. J is TRBJ2-3 and V is TRBV6-4, with a weak D call TRBD1 (5 bases). The germline V gene encodes CDR1 MRHNA and CDR2 SNTAGT. V lost 2 bases, J lost 1 base, and 16 bases lay in between. This CDR3 is 17 amino acids long.

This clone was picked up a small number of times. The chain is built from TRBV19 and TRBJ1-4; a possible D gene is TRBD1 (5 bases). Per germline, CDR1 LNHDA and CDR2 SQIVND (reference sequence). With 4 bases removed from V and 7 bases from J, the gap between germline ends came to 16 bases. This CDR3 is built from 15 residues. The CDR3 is CASSKDGGKGEKLFF. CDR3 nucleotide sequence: TGTGCCAGTAGTAAAGACGGGGGAAAAGGTGAAAAACTGTTTTTT.

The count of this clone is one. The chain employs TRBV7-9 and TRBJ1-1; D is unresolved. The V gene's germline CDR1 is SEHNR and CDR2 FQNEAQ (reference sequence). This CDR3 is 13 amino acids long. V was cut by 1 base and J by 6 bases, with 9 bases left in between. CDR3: CASSLVFLSEAFF. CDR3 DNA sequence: TGTGCCAGCAGCTTAGTCTTCCTTTCTGAAGCTTTCTTT.

The CDR3 region is CASSLASDQPQHF. The CDR3 nucleotides are TGTGCCAGCAGCTTGGCGTCAGATCAGCCCCAGCATTTT. The chain links TRBV5-5 to TRBJ1-5; no clear D. From germline, CDR1 is SGHKS and CDR2 YYEKEE (reference sequence). The CDR3 length is 13 residues. V gave up 0 bases and J gave up 5 bases, with 6 bases separating them.

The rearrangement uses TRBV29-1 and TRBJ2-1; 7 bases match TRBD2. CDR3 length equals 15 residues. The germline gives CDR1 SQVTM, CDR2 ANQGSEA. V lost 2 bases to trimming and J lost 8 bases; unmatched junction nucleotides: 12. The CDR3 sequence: CSVEWREKLSDEQFF. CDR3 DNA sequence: TGCAGCGTTGAATGGCGGGAGAAACTAAGCGATGAGCAGTTCTTC.

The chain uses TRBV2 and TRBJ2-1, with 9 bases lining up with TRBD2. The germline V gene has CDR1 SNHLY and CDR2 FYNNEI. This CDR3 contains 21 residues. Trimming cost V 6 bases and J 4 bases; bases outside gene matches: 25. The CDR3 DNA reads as TGTGCCAGCAGGAGGCCCCGAGAAACTAGCGGGCTAGGGTCCAGTTACAATGAGCAGTTCTTC. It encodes CASRRPRETSGLGSSYNEQFF. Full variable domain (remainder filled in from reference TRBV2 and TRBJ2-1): EPEVTQTPSHQVTQMGQEVILRCVPISNHLYFYWYRQILGQKVEFLVSFYNNEISEKSEIFDDQFSVERPDGSNFTLKIRSTKLEDSAMYFCASRRPRETSGLGSSYNEQFFGPGTRLTVL.

The DNA for the CDR3 is TGTGCCAGCAGAGCCACTGGGACAGGGGCTGGCTACACCTTC. Its protein product is CASRATGTGAGYTF. The V gene is TRBV6-5, the J gene TRBJ1-2; 10 bases are a match to TRBD1. This CDR3 is built from 14 residues. Germline V gene sequence: CDR1 MNHEY, CDR2 SVGAGI. Trimming cost V 6 bases and J 7 bases; bases outside gene matches: 8.

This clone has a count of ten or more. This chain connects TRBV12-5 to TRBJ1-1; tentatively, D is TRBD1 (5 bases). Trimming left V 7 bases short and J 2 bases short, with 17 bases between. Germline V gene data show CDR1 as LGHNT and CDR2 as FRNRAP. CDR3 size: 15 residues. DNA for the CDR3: TGTGCTAGTGCCCGGAACCCTCAGGGAAACACTGAAGCTTTCTTT. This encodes CASARNPQGNTEAFF.

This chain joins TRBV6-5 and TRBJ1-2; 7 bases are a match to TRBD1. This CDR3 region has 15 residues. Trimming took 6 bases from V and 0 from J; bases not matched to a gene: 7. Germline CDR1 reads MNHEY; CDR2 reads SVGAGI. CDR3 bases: TGTGCCAGCAGCCCAGGGGACAGAGCTAACTATGGCTACACCTTC. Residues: CASSPGDRANYGYTF.

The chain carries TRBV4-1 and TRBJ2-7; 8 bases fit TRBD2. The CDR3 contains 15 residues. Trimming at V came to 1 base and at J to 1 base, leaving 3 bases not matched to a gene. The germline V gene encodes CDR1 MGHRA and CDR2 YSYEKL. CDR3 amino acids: CASSQGGGRSYEQYF. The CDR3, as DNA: TGCGCCAGCAGCCAAGGGGGCGGGAGGTCCTACGAGCAGTACTTC.

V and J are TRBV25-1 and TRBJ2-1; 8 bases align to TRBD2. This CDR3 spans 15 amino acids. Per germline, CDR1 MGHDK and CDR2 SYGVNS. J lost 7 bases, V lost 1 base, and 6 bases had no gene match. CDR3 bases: TGTGCCAGCAGTGAATGGGAGCGGGAGAGGAATGAGCAGTTCTTC. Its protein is CASSEWERERNEQFF.

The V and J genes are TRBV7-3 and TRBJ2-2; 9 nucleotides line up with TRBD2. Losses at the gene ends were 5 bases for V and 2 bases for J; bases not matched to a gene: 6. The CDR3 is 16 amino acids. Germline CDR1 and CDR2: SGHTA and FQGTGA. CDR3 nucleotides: TGTGCCAGCAGCCAGCTAGCGGGGCTTAACACCGGGGAGCTGTTTTTT. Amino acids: CASSQLAGLNTGELFF.

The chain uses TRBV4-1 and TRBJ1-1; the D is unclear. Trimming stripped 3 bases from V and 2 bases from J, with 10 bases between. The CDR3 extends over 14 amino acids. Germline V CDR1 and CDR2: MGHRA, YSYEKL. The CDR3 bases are TGCGCCAGCAGCCATCCCGGCGGAAACACTGAAGCTTTCTTT. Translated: CASSHPGGNTEAFF.

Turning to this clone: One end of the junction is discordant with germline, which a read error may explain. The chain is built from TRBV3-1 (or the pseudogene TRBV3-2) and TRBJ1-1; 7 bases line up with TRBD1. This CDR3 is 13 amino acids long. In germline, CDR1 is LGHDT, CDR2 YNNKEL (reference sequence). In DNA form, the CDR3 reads TGTGCCAGCAGCCAACTGACAGGGCTTGAAACTTTCTTT. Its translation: CASSQLTGLETFF.

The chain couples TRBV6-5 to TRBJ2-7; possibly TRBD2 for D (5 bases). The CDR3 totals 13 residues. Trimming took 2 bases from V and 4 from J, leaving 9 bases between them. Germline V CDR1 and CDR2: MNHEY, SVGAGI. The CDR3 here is CASSYGSGYEQYF. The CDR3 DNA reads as TGTGCCAGCAGTTACGGGAGTGGGTACGAGCAGTACTTC.

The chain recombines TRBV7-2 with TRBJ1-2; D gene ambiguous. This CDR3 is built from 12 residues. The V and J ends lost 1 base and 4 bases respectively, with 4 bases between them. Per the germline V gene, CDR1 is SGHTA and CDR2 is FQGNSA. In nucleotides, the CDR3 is TGTGCCAGCAGCTTAGACACCTATGGCTACACCTTC. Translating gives CASSLDTYGYTF.

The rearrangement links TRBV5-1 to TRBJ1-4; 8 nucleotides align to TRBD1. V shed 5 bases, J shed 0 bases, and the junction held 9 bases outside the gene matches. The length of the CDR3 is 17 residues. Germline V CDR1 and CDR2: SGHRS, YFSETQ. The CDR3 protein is CASSSRGTGPTNEKLFF. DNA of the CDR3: TGCGCCAGCAGTTCTAGAGGGACAGGACCAACTAATGAAAAACTGTTTTTT.

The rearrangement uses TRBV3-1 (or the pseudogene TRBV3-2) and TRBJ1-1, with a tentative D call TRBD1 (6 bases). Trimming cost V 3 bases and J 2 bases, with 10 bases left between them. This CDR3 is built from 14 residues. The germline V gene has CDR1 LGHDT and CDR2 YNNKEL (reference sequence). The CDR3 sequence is CASSHYRVNTEAFF. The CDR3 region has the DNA TGTGCCAGCAGCCACTACAGGGTTAACACTGAAGCTTTCTTT.